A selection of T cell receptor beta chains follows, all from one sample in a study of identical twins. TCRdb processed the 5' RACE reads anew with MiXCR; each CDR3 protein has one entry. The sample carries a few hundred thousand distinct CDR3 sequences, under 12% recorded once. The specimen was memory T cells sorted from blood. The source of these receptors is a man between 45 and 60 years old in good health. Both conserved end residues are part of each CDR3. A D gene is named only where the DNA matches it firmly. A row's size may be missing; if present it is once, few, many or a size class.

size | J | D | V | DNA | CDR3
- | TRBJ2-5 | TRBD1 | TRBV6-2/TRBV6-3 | TGTGCCAGCAGACCAGGTCGATGGACAGGGGGAGGAGAGACCCAGTACTTC | CASRPGRWTGGGETQYF
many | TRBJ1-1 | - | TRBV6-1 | TGTGCCAGCAGTGATGCGGGACGGCTACCTTTCTTT | CASSDAGRLPFF
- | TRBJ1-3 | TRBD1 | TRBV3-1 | TGTGCCAGCAGCAAGACAGGGGGACGCTCTGGAAACACCATATATTTT | CASSKTGGRSGNTIYF
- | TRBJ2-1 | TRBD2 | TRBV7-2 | TGTGCCAGCAGCTTTGAGCGGGGCTCCTACAATGAGCAGTTCTTC | CASSFERGSYNEQFF
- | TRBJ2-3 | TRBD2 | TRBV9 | TGTGCCAGCAGCGTAGTTCTGCGGGGGACTAGCACAGATACGCAGTATTTT | CASSVVLRGTSTDTQYF
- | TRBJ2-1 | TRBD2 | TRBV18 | TGTGCCAGCTCACCTACGGCTGGACGACTAGCGGGAAATGAGCAGTTCTTC | CASSPTAGRLAGNEQFF
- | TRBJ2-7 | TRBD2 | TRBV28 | TGTGCCAGCAACCGAGCGGGAGCCTACGAGCAGTACTTC | CASNRAGAYEQYF
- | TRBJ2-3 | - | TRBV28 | TGTGCCAGCAGCCCACAAGTTGGGGGGCGGAGCACAGATACGCAGTATTTT | CASSPQVGGRSTDTQYF
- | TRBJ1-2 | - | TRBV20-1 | TGCAGTGCTAGAGCCACAACAACAGAAAATAATCCTAGTGGCTACACCTTC | CSARATTTENNPSGYTF
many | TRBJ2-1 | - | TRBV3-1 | TGTGCCAGCAGCCAATGGGAAAGGGCACATGAGCAGTTCTTC | CASSQWERAHEQFF
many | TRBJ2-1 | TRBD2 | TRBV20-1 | TGCAGTGCTAGAGATTTATCCAAAACTAGCGGAACCTACAATGAGCAGTTCTTC | CSARDLSKTSGTYNEQFF
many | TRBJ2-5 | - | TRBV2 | TGTGCCAGCAGTCGAAACAGGGTGGAGGAGACCCAGTACTTC | CASSRNRVEETQYF
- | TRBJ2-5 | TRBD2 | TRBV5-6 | TGTGCCAGCAGCTCATGGACTAGCGGGGGAGTCGAAGAGACCCAGTACTTC | CASSSWTSGGVEETQYF
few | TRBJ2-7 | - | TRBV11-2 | TGTGCCAGCAGCTTAGCCCTTTCAAGCCGGGAGCAGTACTTC | CASSLALSSREQYF
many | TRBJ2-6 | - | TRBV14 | TGTGCCAGCAGCCCGGCAGGGGCCAACGTCCTGACTTTC | CASSPAGANVLTF
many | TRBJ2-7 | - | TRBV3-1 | TGTGCCAGCAGCCTCTCGTTCTACGAGCAGTACTTC | CASSLSFYEQYF
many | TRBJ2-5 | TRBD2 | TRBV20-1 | TGCAGTGCCCACTCACCTAGCGGGGGGGAATTAACCCAGTACTTC | CSAHSPSGGELTQYF
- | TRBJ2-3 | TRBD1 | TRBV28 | TGTGCCAGCAGTTTAAGGGCGACAGGGGCGAAGGGAGGTACGCAGTATTTT | CASSLRATGAKGGTQYF
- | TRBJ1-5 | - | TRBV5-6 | TGTGCCAGCAGCTTGGCGTCGGCGGGGTATGGGCGAAATCAGCCCCAGCATTTT | CASSLASAGYGRNQPQHF
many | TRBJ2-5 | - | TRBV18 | TGTGCCAGCTCACCACCGCAGGAGGGGGAGACCCAGTACTTC | CASSPPQEGETQYF
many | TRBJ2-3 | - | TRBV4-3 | TGCGCCAGCAGCCAAACCCGGGCTCTTTCTAGCACAGATACGCAGTATTTT | CASSQTRALSSTDTQYF
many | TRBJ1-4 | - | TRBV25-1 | TGTGCCAGCCGGTTGGGGGAAAAACTGTTTTTT | CASRLGEKLFF
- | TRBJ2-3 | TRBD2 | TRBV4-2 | TGTGCCAGCAGCCGAAGCGGGGGTGTTCAAGATACGCAGTATTTT | CASSRSGGVQDTQYF
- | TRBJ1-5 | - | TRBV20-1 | TGCAGTGCCCACCGGGAGATCAATCAGCCCCAGCATTTT | CSAHREINQPQHF
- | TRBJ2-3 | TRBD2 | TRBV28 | TGTGCCAGCAAACTAGCGGGGAGCACAGATACGCAGTATTTT | CASKLAGSTDTQYF
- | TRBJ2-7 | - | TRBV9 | TGTGCCAGCAGCCGGAATACCAGGGACTACGAGCAGTACTTC | CASSRNTRDYEQYF
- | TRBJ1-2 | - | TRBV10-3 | TGTGCCATCAGTGACCGGGCAACAGTGGGCTATGGCTACACCTTC | CAISDRATVGYGYTF
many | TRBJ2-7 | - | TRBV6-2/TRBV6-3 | TGTGCCAGCAGTTCTCCTAGCCGCCCGGGACTGCAGAGCTCCTACGAGCAGTACTTC | CASSSPSRPGLQSSYEQYF
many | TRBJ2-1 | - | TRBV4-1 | TGCGCCAGCAGCCAAGACGTTGGAAACAGTTACAATGAGCAGTTCTTC | CASSQDVGNSYNEQFF
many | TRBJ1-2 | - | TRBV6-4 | TGTGCCAGCAGTGACTCGGGTCTAGGCGGCTACACCTTC | CASSDSGLGGYTF
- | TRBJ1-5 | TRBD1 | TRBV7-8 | TGTGCCAGCAGCCAGGAACAGGGGCTGTACAATCAGCCCCAGCATTTT | CASSQEQGLYNQPQHF
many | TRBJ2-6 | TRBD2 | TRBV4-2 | TGTGCCAGCAGCCAAGCATTTACTAGCGGGGCTATCTCTGGGGCCAACGTCCTGACTTTC | CASSQAFTSGAISGANVLTF
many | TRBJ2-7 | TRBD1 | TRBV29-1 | TGCAGCGTGGAACTCAGGGGGCTGCACTACGAGCAGTACTTC | CSVELRGLHYEQYF
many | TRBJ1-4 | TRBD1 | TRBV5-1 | TGCGCCAGCAGCCCCGGGACAGCAAATGAAAAACTGTTTTTT | CASSPGTANEKLFF
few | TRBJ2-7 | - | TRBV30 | TGTGCCTGGAGTTCCCAGATGGGCGAGCAGTACTTC | CAWSSQMGEQYF
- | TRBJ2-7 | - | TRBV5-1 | TGCGCCAGCAGCTTGGCTAATCCGGCTAACGTCGAGCAGTACTTC | CASSLANPANVEQYF
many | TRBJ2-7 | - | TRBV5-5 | TGTGCCAGCAGCCCGCAGGGGAGTAGGTACGAGCAGTACTTC | CASSPQGSRYEQYF
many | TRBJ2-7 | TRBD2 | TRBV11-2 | TGTGCCAGCAGCTTAGATGGGTCTAGCGGGGTTACCTCCTACGAGCAGTACTTC | CASSLDGSSGVTSYEQYF
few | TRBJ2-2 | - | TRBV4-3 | TGCGCCAGCAGCCAAGATGGCCATACCACCGGGGAGCTGTTTTTT | CASSQDGHTTGELFF
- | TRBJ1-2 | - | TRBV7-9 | TGTGCCAGCAGCTTATTCCGGTTTGACTACACCTTC | CASSLFRFDYTF
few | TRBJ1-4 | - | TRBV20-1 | TGCAGTGCTATTATCCGGCAGGGCAGAGAAAAACTGTTTTTT | CSAIIRQGREKLFF
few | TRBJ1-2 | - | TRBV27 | TGTGCCAGCAGTTTATCGGCAGAATATGGCTACACCTTC | CASSLSAEYGYTF
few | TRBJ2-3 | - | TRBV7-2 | TGTGCCAGCAGCTTAGCGCGAGAGGCTTCCGGGATCGCAGATACGCAGTATTTT | CASSLAREASGIADTQYF
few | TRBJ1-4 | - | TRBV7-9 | TGTGCCAGCAGCTTAGAGGCCTATAATGAAAAACTGTTTTTT | CASSLEAYNEKLFF
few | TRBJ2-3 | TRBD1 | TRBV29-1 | TGCAGCGCTCGGGTCACCGGGACAGGGAGCACAGATACGCAGTATTTT | CSARVTGTGSTDTQYF
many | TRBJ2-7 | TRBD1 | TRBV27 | TGTGCCAGCAGTTTATTAGGGGGCCGGTACGAGCAGTACTTC | CASSLLGGRYEQYF
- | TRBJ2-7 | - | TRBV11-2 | TGTGCCAGCAGCTTAGGGCCTCTTGAGGGGGCCTACGAGCAGTACTTC | CASSLGPLEGAYEQYF
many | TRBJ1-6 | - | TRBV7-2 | TGTGCCAGCAGCCCCTTGGGCGGTAGGGGGTATTCACCCCTCCACTTT | CASSPLGGRGYSPLHF
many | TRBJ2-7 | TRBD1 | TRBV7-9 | TGTGCCAGCAGGCGAGGCCTCCTCGGGACAGGGGGCTACGAGCAGTACTTC | CASRRGLLGTGGYEQYF
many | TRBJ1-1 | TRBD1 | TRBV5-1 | TGCGCCAGCACCTACGGGACAGGGATTATGAACACTGAAGCTTTCTTT | CASTYGTGIMNTEAFF
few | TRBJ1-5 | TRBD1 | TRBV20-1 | TGCAGTGCTAGAGACCCAGGGGGCCCTGCGAAACCCCAGCATTTT | CSARDPGGPAKPQHF
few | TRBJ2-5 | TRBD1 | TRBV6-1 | TGTGCCAGCAGTCGACACAGGGGGGTGGGAGAGACCCAGTACTTC | CASSRHRGVGETQYF